The clone carrying this T cell receptor (beta chain) has only one observation. Its target is unknown. Germline values: CDR1 LGHNA, CDR2 YSLEER. This CDR3 contains 16 residues. V dropped 0 bases and J dropped 4 bases, with 15 bases sitting between them. The data were obtained in a study of CD8+ T cells in alopecia areata. Across the whole study: Treated patients were dosed with oral tofacitinib, taking 5 to 10 mg twice daily.

General study results and limits: Many expanded lesional clones remained in scalp and blood on tofacitinib. Higher clonality than in normal scalp was seen in lesional scalp, especially alopecia totalis/universalis.

Extraction and reverse transcription of RNA yielded cDNA as the sequencing template. Sequencing was performed with immunoSEQ multiplex PCR; in TCRdb, only in-frame clones are kept and a portion is missing. The sample records roughly 190,000 clones, roughly 60% being singletons. Noted treatment: oral pan-JAK inhibitor, 5-10 mg twice daily. From PBMCs, CD4+ and CD8+ T cells were sorted. The gene calls are TRBV4-3 and TRBJ1-2; possibly TRBD1 for D (6 bases). Source: CD4+ T cells sorted from blood, taken at week 24, from a patient treated with tofacitinib. The clonotype comes from a human donor with alopecia areata. In DNA form, the CDR3 reads TGCGCCAGCAGCCAAGATAGGACAGCAACGTTCTATGGCTACACCTTC. Translated: CASSQDRTATFYGYTF.